The T cell receptor beta chain under discussion was sequenced for a study of human T cells and chemical hapten exposure (dated by TCRdb to the early 2020s). Describing the broader study: For sensitization, 2% DPC in acetone was applied to a roughly 2 cm by roughly 2 cm area of upper inner arm skin. Blood was sampled from patients pre-sensitization (week 0) and at 2, 6 and about 24 weeks after DPC sensitization. Libraries were pooled for sequencing, and per-sample TCR yields varied mainly because of small differences in library volumes within the pool. In alopecia patients, the study followed how the peripheral blood TCR repertoire changed in vivo over primary and secondary sensitization to diphenylcyclopropenone (DPC), a hapten. Patch testing on the upper back used Finn chambers containing 0.01% DPC, with scoring done after 6 days according to International Contact Dermatitis Research Group standards. Alopecia areata with under or over 50% scalp involvement, alopecia totalis and alopecia universalis were represented in the patient cohort, which was mostly female. Patients additionally received weekly therapeutic DPC doses to the scalp throughout the approximately 22-week study period. Blood for TCR sequencing was provided by twenty-nine alopecia patients at one to four time points (pre-sensitization, 2, 6 and 24 weeks).

Regarding this clonotype: Its antigen specificity is not known. Base qualities were left out, and no much larger clone turns up one base away.

The method was RACE. Reads for this sample came from a NextSeq 500. During library preparation, unique molecular identifiers were attached to individual cDNA molecules so that TCRs could be counted quantitatively and reproducibly. For every blood RNA sample, sequencing covered both the TCR alpha and TCR beta chains. For the original study's pipeline: Samples had a median of about 90,000 TCRs, with a range from roughly 23,224 to 700,000. V, J and CDR3 annotation of the TCR reads was carried out using the Decombinator software suite. For PS versus PT1 abundance plots, all samples were subsampled to the same number of TCRs (28,000). TCRs were defined as expanded if absent before sensitization and observed at least eight times at the 2-week time point. TCRdb reran the public reads through fastp at Q25 and MiXCR, keeping productive beta chains. For every CDR3 protein sequence, its rows merge into one entry that carries the most common genes and DNA. The V and J calls and clone size come from TCRdb's table, not from the authors' own analysis. This sample is represented by over 300,000 distinct CDR3 sequences; roughly 5.3% of them were singletons. The leading ten clones occupy 2.6% of the sample.

The paper as a whole reports these results and caveats: Because every patient had alopecia, a presumed autoimmune disease, the patients' immune response might differ from that of healthy individuals. DPC sensitization did not change how many TCRs were above 1 in 1000 frequency, and no evidence was found of alterations in global repertoire structure. Compared with pre-sensitization or healthy control sets, expanded TCRs formed significantly more large CDR3 similarity clusters, which is consistent with antigen-driven responses. Patch test score was positively correlated with the number of PT1 expanded TCRs, with significance at thresholds 8, 16 and 32 but not at 4. Repeated subsampling changed both the strength of the expansion versus patch-test correlation and the threshold at which the correlation became significant.

Read against the paper, the sample's time point label means: pre-sensitization, week 0. The treatment or condition label, read with the paper, signifies: therapeutic diphenylcyclopropenone sensitization with weekly scalp DPC. At every patch-test visit, the blood draw took place before the patch test was put on. To be eligible, patients had to be aged 18 to 70, diagnosed with alopecia and judged suitable for DPC therapy, while pregnant patients were excluded. Total RNA was isolated from unfractionated whole blood collected in Tempus Blood RNA tubes. Compared with germline, V lacks 3 bases and J lacks 5 bases; bases without a gene match: 5. The CDR3 numbers 15 residues from cysteine through phenylalanine. The entry retains the CDR3 DNA only, 45 bases that are in frame from base 1. In the germline V gene, CDR1 corresponds to ENHRY and CDR2 to SYGVKD.

This clonotype originated in a woman between 45 and 60 years old with alopecia areata. Some clones in this sample may be carry-over from other donors' samples. The rearranged segments are TRBV10-3 and TRBJ2-2; a stretch of 8 junction bases matches TRBD1. The specimen comprised whole blood, sampled in connection with sensitization to the hapten diphenylcyclopropenone (DPC). The sequenced DNA: TGTGCCATCAGTGATTGGACAGGGAGGACCGGGGAGCTGTTTTTT. Its translation is CAISDWTGRTGELFF.